A single sample gave rise to the 26 T cell receptor beta chains below, sequenced in a study of blood T cell repertoires in COVID-19. Libraries were prepared by immunoSEQ multiplex PCR; TCRdb keeps only in-frame clonotypes and omits some of them. The sample comprises over 70,000 clones, about 92% of which are singletons, and 6.7% rests with the top ten. The specimen sequenced was peripheral blood. These receptors all come from a man aged 18 to 35 with COVID-19, enrolled during active disease.

CDR3: CASSAGTGGSGANVLTF. Written as DNA, the CDR3 is TGTGCCAGCTCAGCCGGGACAGGGGGCTCTGGGGCCAACGTCCTGACTTTC. This rearrangement joins TRBV18 to TRBJ2-6; 11 nucleotides align to TRBD1. This CDR3 is built from 17 residues. Germline loops: CDR1 KGHSH, CDR2 LQKENI. Losses at the gene ends were 5 bases for V and 0 bases for J; bases not matched to a gene: 3.

The chain has TRBV30 and TRBJ1-6, with TRBD1 matching over 8 bases. Germline V gene sequence: CDR1 GTSNPN, CDR2 SVGIG (reference sequence). The CDR3 length is 13 residues. Trimming at V came to 6 bases and at J to 10 bases, leaving 8 bases not matched to a gene. The CDR3 DNA reads TGTGCCTGCATGACAGGGGAGGTCTCACCCCTCCACTTT. It specifies CACMTGEVSPLHF. Together with reference TRBV30 and TRBJ1-6, the CDR3 gives the full variable domain: SQTIHQWPATLVQPVGSPLSLECTVEGTSNPNLYWYRQAAGRGLQLLFYSVGIGQISSEVPQNLSASRPQDRQFILSSKKLLLSDSGFYLCACMTGEVSPLHFGNGTRLTVT.

CDR3 sequence: CATSRDFPGQGANYGYTF. CDR3 DNA: TGTGCCACCAGCAGAGATTTTCCGGGACAGGGGGCTAACTATGGCTACACCTTC. The chain carries TRBV15 and TRBJ1-2; 11 bases align to TRBD1. This CDR3 has 18 amino acids. The V and J ends lost 0 bases and 0 bases, in that order; junction bases with no gene match: 6. Germline values: CDR1 LNHNV, CDR2 YYDKDF (reference sequence).

CDR3 sequence reads: CASSTRLAGGDEQFF. In nucleotides, the CDR3 is TGCGCCAGCAGCACCAGACTAGCGGGAGGGGATGAGCAGTTCTTC. The rearrangement joins TRBV5-1 to TRBJ2-1; TRBD2 matches 14 bases. Germline CDR1 is SGHRS and CDR2 is YFSETQ. After removal of 4 bases from V and 8 bases from J, the junction contained 5 bases not matched to a gene. The CDR3 length is 15 residues.

The J gene is TRBJ2-7, the V gene TRBV13; D not certain. Trimming left V 0 bases short and J 0 bases short, with 9 bases between. Germline V gives CDR1 PRHDT, CDR2 FYEKMQ (reference sequence). This CDR3 comprises 15 residues. The CDR3 coding sequence is TGTGCCAGCAGCTTAGGAGGCGGATACTCCTACGAGCAGTACTTC. Residues: CASSLGGGYSYEQYF.

The CDR3 spells CASEKNTEAFF. CDR3 bases: TGTGCCAGCGAGAAGAACACTGAAGCTTTCTTT. V is TRBV27 and J is TRBJ1-1, with D unresolved. Trimming cost V 8 bases and J 1 base, with 5 bases left between them. The CDR3 spans 11 residues. The V gene's germline CDR1 is MNHEY and CDR2 SMNVEV (reference sequence).

The rearrangement uses TRBV27 and TRBJ1-2, with TRBD1 matching over 9 bases. Germline-derived CDR1 and CDR2 are MNHEY and SMNVEV (reference sequence). V shed 3 bases and J 7 bases; nucleotides not matched to a gene: 3. The CDR3 has 13 amino acids. In nucleotides, the CDR3 is TGTGCCAGCAGTTTGGGACAGGGCGGTGGCTACACCTTC. It yields the protein CASSLGQGGGYTF.

The chain carries TRBV10-1 and TRBJ2-7; 15 bases are shared with TRBD2. The V segment lost 6 bases and the J segment 3 bases; nucleotides outside the gene matches: 6. This CDR3 has 16 residues. The germline V gene encodes CDR1 WNHNN and CDR2 SYGVQD (reference sequence). CDR3 amino acids: CASRPGLAGGFYEQYF. CDR3 bases: TGCGCCAGCAGGCCGGGACTAGCGGGAGGATTCTACGAGCAGTACTTC.

The rearrangement uses TRBV30 and TRBJ1-1; D possibly corresponds to TRBD1 (6 bases). V gave up 3 bases and J gave up 6 bases, with 14 bases separating them. The CDR3 has 13 amino acids. Germline V CDR1 and CDR2: GTSNPN, SVGIG (reference sequence). In nucleotides, the CDR3 is TGTGCCTGGAGCGCAGGGGTATTGGCTGAAGCTTTCTTT. It encodes CAWSAGVLAEAFF. Full variable domain (remainder filled in from reference TRBV30 and TRBJ1-1): SQTIHQWPATLVQPVGSPLSLECTVEGTSNPNLYWYRQAAGRGLQLLFYSVGIGQISSEVPQNLSASRPQDRQFILSSKKLLLSDSGFYLCAWSAGVLAEAFFGQGTRLTVV.

The CDR3 spells CASSLLAGDGNEQFF. CDR3 bases: TGTGCCAGCTCACTTCTAGCGGGAGATGGCAATGAGCAGTTCTTC. This chain joins TRBV18 and TRBJ2-1; TRBD2 aligns across 10 bases. The CDR3 consists of 15 residues. The J segment lost 6 bases and the V segment lost 4 bases, leaving 6 bases of the junction unmatched. Germline CDR1 and CDR2: KGHSH and LQKENI.

The V call is TRBV10-2, the J call TRBJ1-1; no reliable D call. This CDR3 is 14 amino acids long. V lost 7 bases, J lost 4 bases, and 16 bases lay in between. Germline V gene lookup returns CDR1 WSHSY and CDR2 SAAADI. The CDR3 here is CASTNRPDSTEAFF. For the CDR3, the DNA is TGCGCCAGCACCAACAGACCGGATTCCACTGAAGCTTTCTTT.

This chain connects TRBV7-9 to TRBJ2-5; 7 nucleotides agree with TRBD2. The J segment lost 2 bases and the V segment lost 6 bases, leaving 18 bases of the junction unmatched. The CDR3 has 18 residues. Germline values: CDR1 SEHNR, CDR2 FQNEAQ (reference sequence). For the CDR3, the DNA is TGTGCCAGCAGGCGGGGGACCCGGGTCACCCCGAGGCAAGAGACCCAGTACTTC. It yields the protein CASRRGTRVTPRQETQYF.

The chain is built from TRBV14 and TRBJ2-1, with 9 bases matching TRBD1. The CDR3 covers 15 residues. Germline trimming cut 5 bases from V and 7 bases from J; bases unmatched to any gene: 9. CDR1 SGHDN and CDR2 FVKESK come from the germline V gene. The CDR3 reads CASSAYRGLRNEQFF. CDR3 nucleotide sequence: TGTGCCAGCAGCGCCTACAGGGGGCTAAGGAATGAGCAGTTCTTC.

The chain combines TRBV5-1 with TRBJ1-3; 10 nucleotides align to TRBD1. The CDR3 is 16 residues long. The V and J ends lost 4 bases and 4 bases, in that order; junction bases with no gene match: 8. Looked up from germline, CDR1 is SGHRS and CDR2 is YFSETQ. For the CDR3, the DNA is TGCGCCAGCAGCAGGGCCGGGACAGGGGTCGGAAACACCATATATTTT. Its protein is CASSRAGTGVGNTIYF.

CDR3 nucleotide sequence: TGTGCCAGCAGTGACAGGGTCCGGGGCTACACCTTC. Its translation: CASSDRVRGYTF. The rearrangement links TRBV9 to TRBJ1-2; TRBD1 agrees at 7 bases. Germline lookup yields CDR1 SGDLS and CDR2 YYNGEE. The CDR3 contains 12 residues. With V trimmed by 5 bases and J by 8 bases, 6 bases remained unmatched.

The rearrangement uses TRBV29-1 and TRBJ1-2, with TRBD1 as a possible D gene (6 bases). The V gene's germline CDR1 is SQVTM and CDR2 ANQGSEA. V shed 6 bases and J shed 3 bases, with 11 bases lying between them. CDR3 size: 12 residues. The CDR3 bases are TGCAGCGTCCCGGGACACTACTATGGCTACACCTTC. Residues: CSVPGHYYGYTF.

Comments on this clone: One junction end disagrees with the germline gene, perhaps due to a read error. The V and J genes are TRBV4-1 and TRBJ1-4; no clear D gene. The CDR3 consists of 12 residues. Germline assignment: CDR1 MGHRA and CDR2 YSYEKL. The CDR3 bases are TGCGCCAGCAGCCAAGATGGTCTGAAACTGCTTTTT. Translated: CASSQDGLKLLF.

This chain links TRBV7-9 with TRBJ1-5; no firm D call. The CDR3 totals 12 residues. Germline lookup yields CDR1 SEHNR and CDR2 FQNEAQ (reference sequence). V lost 4 bases to trimming and J lost 4 bases, with 5 bases between them. The CDR3 DNA is TGTGCCAGCAGCTCTAGAAATCAGCCCCAGCATTTT. This codes for CASSSRNQPQHF.

The J gene is TRBJ1-5, the V gene TRBV28, with 7 bases matching TRBD1. V was pared by 5 bases and J by 0 bases, with 7 bases of the junction left unmatched. The CDR3 covers 16 residues. Germline V gene lookup returns CDR1 MDHEN and CDR2 SYDVKM. CDR3 DNA sequence: TGTGCCAGCAGTAGGGGGGACAGTGATAGCAATCAGCCCCAGCATTTT. It encodes CASSRGDSDSNQPQHF.

As regards this clone: Compared with germline, one end of the junction differs, possibly owing to a read error. The rearrangement joins TRBV18 to TRBJ2-7; 13 nucleotides line up with TRBD2. CDR1 and CDR2 (germline): KGHSH, LQKENI. This CDR3 is built from 14 residues. The CDR3 here is CASSPGLAGDEEYF. The CDR3 coding sequence is TGTGCCAGCTCACCTGGACTAGCGGGGGACGAGGAGTACTTC.

The chain couples TRBV5-6 to TRBJ1-1; a possible D gene is TRBD1 (6 bases). From germline, CDR1 is SGHDT and CDR2 YYEEEE. Trimming pared 5 bases from V and 4 bases from J, leaving 15 bases between. This CDR3 is 14 amino acids long. The chain's CDR3 is CASRKGGLGTEAFF. In DNA form, the CDR3 reads TGTGCCAGCAGAAAGGGGGGGCTGGGCACTGAAGCTTTCTTT. The whole variable domain, remainder taken from reference TRBV5-6 and TRBJ1-1, is DAGVTQSPTHLIKTRGQQVTLRCSPKSGHDTVSWYQQALGQGPQFIFQYYEEEERQRGNFPDRFSGHQFPNYSSELNVNALLLGDSALYLCASRKGGLGTEAFFGQGTRLTVV.

V usage is TRBV7-9 and J usage is TRBJ2-5; D not certain. Germline CDR1 and CDR2: SEHNR and FQNEAQ (reference sequence). The CDR3 totals 15 residues. V lost 3 bases, J lost 0 bases, and 11 bases lay in between. This chain's CDR3 is CASSFVQAYQETQYF. The CDR3 DNA is TGTGCCAGCAGCTTCGTGCAGGCCTACCAAGAGACCCAGTACTTC.

The chain has TRBV5-1 and TRBJ2-1; D ambiguous. CDR1 is SGHRS and CDR2 is YFSETQ in the germline V gene. This CDR3 region has 14 residues. V lost 0 bases to trimming and J lost 8 bases, with 12 bases between them. The CDR3 nucleotides are TGCGCCAGCAGCTTGGCGACCGGTCGGGATGAGCAGTTCTTC. Its translation: CASSLATGRDEQFF.

The chain has TRBV6-4 and TRBJ2-1; 9 bases fit TRBD1. Trimming cost V 0 bases and J 5 bases; bases outside gene matches: 2. Per germline, CDR1 MRHNA and CDR2 SNTAGT. This CDR3 is built from 15 residues. The CDR3 coding sequence is TGTGCCAGCAGTGACTCGGGACAGGGACACAATGAGCAGTTCTTC. Its translation: CASSDSGQGHNEQFF.

The chain recombines TRBV3-1 (or the pseudogene TRBV3-2) with TRBJ2-5, with TRBD2 identical over 13 bases. Germline CDR1 reads LGHDT; CDR2 reads YNNKEL (reference sequence). V was clipped by 4 bases and J by 3 bases; unmatched bases: 2. This CDR3 has 15 residues. CDR3 DNA: TGTGCCAGCAGCCTGGGGACTAGCGGGGAAGAGACCCAGTACTTC. The encoded protein is CASSLGTSGEETQYF.

The V call is TRBV19, the J call TRBJ1-1; D call uncertain. The CDR3 length is 13 residues. Germline assignment: CDR1 LNHDA and CDR2 SQIVND (reference sequence). Trimming left V 6 bases short and J 0 bases short, with 8 bases between. The CDR3 nucleotides read TGTGCCAGTAGCACAACCTTGAACACTGAAGCTTTCTTT. It translates to CASSTTLNTEAFF.